This TCR beta chain was sequenced in a study of low-dose radiotherapy and immunotherapy resistance in tumors. In the study overall: The schedule for Cohort 2 used 1 Gy per fraction every two weeks, which added up to 13 Gy over 26 weeks. On a schedule of every two weeks, intravenous cyclophosphamide at a dose of 200 mg/m2 was delivered one day before each radiation and immunotherapy administration.

This clonotype appeared many times. Alpha and beta chains were covered, as first-strand cDNA relied on TRAV- and TRBV-specific primers. For amplifying TCRs, the PCR ran for 20 to 25 cycles with Phusion, which was used together with a constant-region primer and the adapter on the V primers. Amplification of the isolated mRNA used in vitro transcription. TCRdb itself ran the reads through MiXCR, one entry per CDR3 protein. The sample holds under 75,000 distinct CDR3 sequences, around 23% seen once. Germline-derived CDR1 and CDR2 are SGHVS and FNYEAQ. The CDR3 contains 14 residues. The germline V and J ends were trimmed by 1 base and 2 bases, with 9 bases remaining between them. Noted time point: after trial treatment. Specified treatment: LDRT plus nivolumab, ipilimumab, low-dose cyclophosphamide and aspirin (RACIN trial).

This sequence originates from a male donor with prostate cancer. The rearrangement links TRBV7-6 to TRBJ2-7, with D possibly called TRBD1 or TRBD2 (5 bases each). Sequenced here: PBMCs, sampled after low-dose radiotherapy plus immunotherapy. The DNA for the CDR3 is TGTGCCAGCAGCTTAGAACGGGGCCCCTACGAGCAGTACTTC. Amino acid sequence: CASSLERGPYEQYF.